This section outlines one TCR beta chain sequence together with its context. Using immunoSEQ multiplex PCR, the repertoire was profiled, and TCRdb retains in-frame clones only, with some absent. The data show 150,000 to 200,000 clones, with approximately 88% seen just once and 6% to 7% held by the top ten. The sample originates from a study of blood T cell repertoires in COVID-19. The length of the CDR3 is 14 residues. The germline gives CDR1 MDHEN, CDR2 SYDVKM. Trimming removed 7 bases at V and 4 bases at J, with 14 bases between. This clonotype was sampled from a woman aged 40 to 50 with COVID-19, enrolled during active disease. Sequencing was done on a sample of peripheral blood. The V gene is TRBV28, the J gene TRBJ1-5; a weak D match, TRBD1 (6 bases). CDR3 nucleotides: TGTGCCAGCACCGGCCAGGGGCCAAATCAGCCCCAGCATTTT. This codes for CASTGQGPNQPQHF.